The 12 T cell receptor beta chains below were found in one sample sequenced in a study of CD8+CD57+ T cells in acquired aplastic anemia. TCR beta VDJ and CDR3 profiling used genomic DNA as template. One entry per CDR3 protein, called by TCRdb with MiXCR from the reads. The repertoire consists of under 200,000 distinct CDR3 sequences, with approximately 44% occurring once and the leading ten covering under 1.2%. Sequences were obtained from sorted CD4+, CD8+, or CD8+CD57+ T cells (not recorded which) from PBMCs. The receptors here all came from a human donor in good health.

This clonotype was seen many times. This chain connects TRBV6-1 to TRBJ2-7, with D possibly being TRBD1 or TRBD2 (5 bases each). Germline lookup yields CDR1 MNHNS and CDR2 SASEGT. The CDR3 length is 14 residues. V was shortened by 7 bases and J by 3 bases, with 16 bases between the two germline ends. In nucleotides, the CDR3 is TGTGCCAGCACCGGGACCGCCGAACGCTACGAGCAGTACTTC. This gives the protein CASTGTAERYEQYF.

The CDR3 loop is CASRVGGETQYF. CDR3 sequence (DNA): TGTGCCAGCAGGGTAGGGGGGGAGACCCAGTACTTC. The V gene is TRBV2, the J gene TRBJ2-5, with D perhaps being TRBD1 or TRBD2 (6 bases each). The CDR3 spans 12 residues. Germline V CDR1 and CDR2: SNHLY, FYNNEI. Between the trimmed V and J ends, which lost 6 bases and 5 bases, there was a span of 10 bases.

The chain has TRBV9 and TRBJ2-1; 9 bases map to TRBD1. Per germline, CDR1 SGDLS and CDR2 YYNGEE. V trimming: 3 bases; J trimming: 4 bases; junction bases outside the gene matches: 5. The CDR3 runs 15 residues. The CDR3 reads CASSGGQGIYNEQFF. The CDR3 DNA follows: TGTGCCAGCAGCGGTGGACAGGGGATATACAATGAGCAGTTCTTC.

CDR3: CSARGGRGGTGVREQYF. The CDR3 coding sequence is TGCAGTGCTAGAGGAGGAAGGGGCGGGACAGGGGTTAGGGAGCAGTACTTC. The rearrangement links TRBV20-1 to TRBJ2-7; 10 nucleotides match TRBD1. Trimming cost V 1 base and J 7 bases; bases outside gene matches: 16. CDR1 is DFQATT and CDR2 is SNEGSKA in the germline V gene (reference sequence). The CDR3 is made up of 17 amino acids.

This chain links TRBV6-5 with TRBJ2-1; D is unclear. The V end lost 1 base, the J end lost 6 bases, and 4 bases lay between the germline ends. The CDR3 is 12 residues long. Looked up from germline, CDR1 is MNHEY and CDR2 is SVGAGI. The CDR3 region is CASSYFRNEQFF. The CDR3 bases are TGTGCCAGCAGTTACTTTCGCAATGAGCAGTTCTTC.

This clonotype has a count of ten or more. The rearrangement uses TRBV7-6 and TRBJ1-2; D may be TRBD1 (5 bases). The CDR3 is made up of 14 amino acids. V was shortened by 5 bases and J by 2 bases, with 12 bases between the two germline ends. Looked up from germline, CDR1 is SGHVS and CDR2 is FNYEAQ. CDR3: CASSEGPINYGYTF. The DNA for the CDR3 is TGTGCCAGCAGCGAGGGACCGATAAACTATGGCTACACCTTC.

A note on this clonotype: A read error may account for a junction end that differs from germline. The chain recombines TRBV10-2 with TRBJ1-1; no definite D call. CDR3 size: 15 residues. Germline V gene lookup returns CDR1 WSHSY and CDR2 SAAADI. The CDR3 bases are TGTGCCAGCAGCCGTCTTAGTGGTAAGAACACTGAAGCTTTCTTT. Its translation is CASSRLSGKNTEAFF.

The chain recombines TRBV11-2 with TRBJ1-1, with D unresolved. This CDR3 is built from 14 residues. Germline V gives CDR1 SGHAT, CDR2 FQNNGV. Trimming removed 3 bases from V and 2 bases from J, with 10 bases in between. The DNA of the CDR3 is TGTGCCAGCAGCTTCCGGACCGTTAACACTGAAGCTTTCTTT. Translation gives CASSFRTVNTEAFF. Based on the CDR3 plus reference TRBV11-2 and TRBJ1-1, the full variable domain is EAGVAQSPRYKIIEKRQSVAFWCNPISGHATLYWYQQILGQGPKLLIQFQNNGVVDDSQLPKDRFSAERLKGVDSTLKIQPAKLEDSAVYLCASSFRTVNTEAFFGQGTRLTVV.

This clonotype was seen a handful of times. The rearrangement links TRBV10-1 to TRBJ2-3; D perhaps matches TRBD2 (5 bases). The germline V and J ends were trimmed by 10 bases and 1 base, with 12 bases remaining between them. Germline V gene lookup returns CDR1 WNHNN and CDR2 SYGVQD (reference sequence). The CDR3 loop spans 13 amino acids. CDR3 coding DNA: TGCGCCACCCGGGAATCCGGCACAGATACGCAGTATTTT. As protein: CATRESGTDTQYF.

Remarks on this clonotype: Sequence at one end of the junction differs from germline and may be a read error. V usage is TRBV24-1 and J usage is TRBJ2-3; D not certain. Germline CDR1 is KGHDR and CDR2 is SFDVKD. The CDR3 is 11 amino acids. The CDR3 DNA sequence: TGTGCCGCCAGTTCGATAGATACGCAGTATTTT. This translates into CAASSIDTQYF.

The chain joins TRBV29-1 to TRBJ2-1; D not certain. This CDR3 contains 14 residues. V was clipped by 4 bases and J by 0 bases, with 10 bases between them. The germline CDR1 and CDR2 sequences are SQVTM and ANQGSEA. This CDR3 reads CSVVGRRSYNEQFF. CDR3 in DNA: TGCAGCGTTGTCGGACGGCGCTCCTACAATGAGCAGTTCTTC.

The chain employs TRBV29-1 and TRBJ2-3, with D unclear. This CDR3 region has 17 residues. Germline V lookup: CDR1 SQVTM, CDR2 ANQGSEA. V was trimmed by 4 bases and J by 0 bases, leaving 20 bases between them. In DNA, the CDR3 is TGCAGCGTTGCTTCGGGCCGTCATCTGGGGAGCACAGATACGCAGTATTTT. Protein sequence: CSVASGRHLGSTDTQYF.